The clone carrying this T cell receptor (beta chain) was seen more than once but under ten times. The CDR3 runs to 12 residues. Trimming left V 0 bases short and J 8 bases short, with 7 bases between. Germline CDR1 LGHNA, CDR2 YSLEER. The table came from immunoSEQ multiplex PCR; TCRdb's copy has only in-frame clones and leaves some out. The sample holds several thousand clones; 71% are singletons and the top ten take 5.1%. The source of the sample is a study of chemoradiotherapy in HPV16-positive cancers. The sequenced sample was tumor tissue, obtained from a patient who underwent chemoradiotherapy. The V gene is TRBV4-3, the J gene TRBJ1-2, with D unresolved. This clonotype originated in a human donor with HPV-associated anogenital cancer. The CDR3: CASSQDFSGYTF. CDR3 nucleotides: TGCGCCAGCAGCCAAGATTTCTCGGGCTACACCTTC.